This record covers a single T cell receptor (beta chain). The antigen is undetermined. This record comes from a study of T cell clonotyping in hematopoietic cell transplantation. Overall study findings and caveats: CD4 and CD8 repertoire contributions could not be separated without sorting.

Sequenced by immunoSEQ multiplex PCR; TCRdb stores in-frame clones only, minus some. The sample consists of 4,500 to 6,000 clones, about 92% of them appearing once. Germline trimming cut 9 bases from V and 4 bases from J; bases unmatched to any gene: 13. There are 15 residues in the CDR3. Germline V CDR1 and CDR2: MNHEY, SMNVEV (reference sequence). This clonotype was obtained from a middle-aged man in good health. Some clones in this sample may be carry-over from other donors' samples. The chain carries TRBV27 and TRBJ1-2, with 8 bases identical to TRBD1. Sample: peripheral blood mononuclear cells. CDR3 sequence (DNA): TGTGCCAGTAGAGGCGTCGGGACAGGTCTCTATGGCTACACCTTC. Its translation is CASRGVGTGLYGYTF.